The 27 T cell receptor beta chains below were found in one sample sequenced in a study of response to subunit inactivated influenza vaccine. TCRdb re-called the RT-PCR reads with MiXCR, one entry per CDR3 protein. This sample has about 780,000 distinct CDR3 sequences, with 18% found just once. The specimen was PBMCs from blood, collected 5 days after vaccination. The receptor set was obtained from a man aged 45-65 years who received an inactivated influenza vaccine.

The chain joins TRBV12-3 or TRBV12-4 to TRBJ1-2, with 7 bases aligning to TRBD1. This CDR3 region has 14 residues. V shed 5 bases and J 4 bases; nucleotides not matched to a gene: 7. CDR3 DNA sequence: TGTGCCAGCAGTCAACAGGGGTCTTCCTATGGCTACACCTTC. Translating it yields CASSQQGSSYGYTF.

This clonotype has a count of ten or more. The rearrangement uses TRBV4-3 and TRBJ2-1; D gene unclear. The germline V and J ends were trimmed by 2 bases and 4 bases, with 9 bases remaining between them. The CDR3 is 14 residues long. Germline loops: CDR1 LGHNA, CDR2 YSLEER. The CDR3 coding sequence is TGCGCCAGCAGCCAAAACGACCAATACAATGAGCAGTTCTTC. Protein: CASSQNDQYNEQFF.

There are a few counts of this clonotype. The V and J genes are TRBV7-2 and TRBJ2-1; unclear D gene. Trimming shortened V by 0 bases and J by 0 bases, and 9 bases separated the two germline ends. The CDR3 contains 16 residues. Germline CDR1 is SGHTA and CDR2 is FQGNSA. The CDR3 here is CASSLASEISYNEQFF. The DNA of the CDR3 is TGTGCCAGCAGCTTAGCGTCGGAGATCTCCTACAATGAGCAGTTCTTC.

This clonotype was observed a few times. The CDR3 sequence: CASSLDRTDHTDTQYF. Written as DNA, the CDR3 is TGCGCCAGCAGCTTGGATCGGACCGACCACACAGATACGCAGTATTTT. This sequence joins TRBV5-1 and TRBJ2-3; no reliable D call. The CDR3 consists of 16 residues. Germline V lookup: CDR1 SGHRS, CDR2 YFSETQ. Deletions cut 0 bases from V and 2 bases from J, with 13 bases between.

This clonotype was recorded a few times. The chain has TRBV10-3 and TRBJ2-7; the match to TRBD1 covers 7 bases. CDR3 size: 15 residues. V lost 4 bases, J lost 0 bases, and 6 bases stayed unmatched. Germline V gene lookup returns CDR1 ENHRY and CDR2 SYGVKD. Here the CDR3 DNA reads TGTGCCATCAGTGGTGGGACAGCTTTCTCCTACGAGCAGTACTTC. This sequence encodes CAISGGTAFSYEQYF.

The table lists this clonotype with a few counts. The chain joins TRBV15 to TRBJ2-7; 14 bases map to TRBD2. Germline-derived CDR1 and CDR2 are LNHNV and YYDKDF (reference sequence). CDR3 size: 17 residues. V trimming: 0 bases; J trimming: 3 bases; junction bases outside the gene matches: 4. The chain's CDR3 is CATSRDRLAGGVYEQYF. In nucleotides, the CDR3 is TGTGCCACCAGCAGAGATCGACTAGCGGGAGGGGTCTACGAGCAGTACTTC. Combining the CDR3 with reference TRBV15 and TRBJ2-7 gives the whole variable domain DAMVIQNPRYQVTQFGKPVTLSCSQTLNHNVMYWYQQKSSQAPKLLFHYYDKDFNNEADTPDNFQSRRPNTSFCFLDIRSPGLGDTAMYLCATSRDRLAGGVYEQYFGPGTRLTVT.

This clonotype showed up just a few times. The chain uses TRBV7-2 and TRBJ1-5, with TRBD1 matching over 10 bases. In germline, CDR1 is SGHTA, CDR2 FQGNSA. This CDR3 has 16 residues. V gave up 5 bases and J gave up 5 bases; unmatched junction bases: 9. In DNA, the CDR3 is TGTGCCAGCAGCGGTGATTTCGGGACAGGGGATCAGCCCCAGCATTTT. Encoded protein: CASSGDFGTGDQPQHF.

This clonotype was found a few times. CDR3: CASSFSTGVVAGANVLTF. In nucleotides, the CDR3 is TGCGCCAGCAGCTTTTCGACAGGGGTTGTAGCTGGGGCCAACGTCCTGACTTTC. The chain combines TRBV5-1 with TRBJ2-6; 8 positions agree with TRBD1. CDR1 is SGHRS and CDR2 is YFSETQ in the germline V gene. The junction had 9 bases not matched to a gene; V was cut back by 2 bases and J by 2 bases. The CDR3 sequence is 18 residues long.

The J gene is TRBJ2-7, the V gene TRBV4-3; D unresolved. V dropped 1 base and J dropped 0 bases, with 10 bases sitting between them. This CDR3 is built from 15 residues. The germline V gene has CDR1 LGHNA and CDR2 YSLEER. The chain's CDR3 is CASSQVSASSYEQYF. CDR3 nucleotides: TGCGCCAGCAGCCAAGTCTCAGCGAGCTCCTACGAGCAGTACTTC.

The rearrangement uses TRBV6-2 or TRBV6-3 and TRBJ1-5; no reliable D call. This CDR3 is 16 amino acids long. The V and J ends lost 6 bases and 0 bases respectively, with 15 bases between them. CDR1 and CDR2 from the germline V gene are MNHEY and SVGEGT. CDR3 in DNA: TGTGCCAGCAGGTTACGATCAACGTATAGCAATCAGCCCCAGCATTTT. Translated: CASRLRSTYSNQPQHF.

This clonotype was recorded many times. The chain carries TRBV20-1 and TRBJ2-1, with D unclear. Germline V gene sequence: CDR1 DFQATT, CDR2 SNEGSKA (reference sequence). V was pared by 3 bases and J by 4 bases, with 10 bases between. The CDR3 has 13 residues. The CDR3 bases are TGCAGTGCTAGGGAGTCTCATTACAATGAGCAGTTCTTC. Protein product: CSARESHYNEQFF.

V and J are TRBV7-2 and TRBJ2-3; the D gene is possibly TRBD2 (5 bases). The CDR3 is 14 residues long. Germline V gives CDR1 SGHTA, CDR2 FQGNSA. The V end lost 5 bases, the J end lost 2 bases, and 11 bases lay between the germline ends. The chain's CDR3 is CASSPRRDTDTQYF. CDR3 sequence (DNA): TGTGCCAGCAGCCCTCGTCGGGACACAGATACGCAGTATTTT.

Ten or more counts support this clonotype. The chain uses TRBV20-1 and TRBJ2-1; the match to TRBD2 covers 9 bases. This CDR3 has 16 amino acids. Germline values: CDR1 DFQATT, CDR2 SNEGSKA (reference sequence). With V trimmed by 1 base and J by 5 bases, 9 bases remained unmatched. The CDR3 DNA is TGCAGTGCTAGAGCGGGTAGCGGGGGCCTGAACAATGAGCAGTTCTTC. Translating it yields CSARAGSGGLNNEQFF.

The chain employs TRBV20-1 and TRBJ2-3; 9 bases are shared with TRBD2. Germline values: CDR1 DFQATT, CDR2 SNEGSKA (reference sequence). The CDR3 totals 16 residues. Trimming removed 6 bases from V and 1 base from J; junction bases left unmatched: 11. CDR3 region: CSASTAGGLGTDTQYF. CDR3 sequence (DNA): TGCAGTGCCAGTACAGCGGGGGGCCTAGGCACAGATACGCAGTATTTT.

V gene TRBV20-1 combines with J gene TRBJ2-1; 12 nucleotides align to TRBD2. CDR3 length equals 15 residues. Germline CDR1 DFQATT, CDR2 SNEGSKA (reference sequence). J was trimmed by 4 bases and V by 3 bases; bases with no gene match: 4. The CDR3 is CSARTSGRSYNEQFF. The CDR3, as DNA: TGCAGTGCTAGGACTAGCGGGAGAAGTTACAATGAGCAGTTCTTC.

The chain has TRBV7-8 and TRBJ2-1; unclear D gene. Germline V gene data show CDR1 as SGHVS and CDR2 as FQNEAQ. This CDR3 is 15 amino acids long. The V gene lost 5 bases and the J gene lost 1 base, with 12 bases spanning the gap. In DNA, the CDR3 is TGTGCCAGCAGCCCCTTTTTCGGATCCTACAATGAGCAGTTCTTC. This codes for CASSPFFGSYNEQFF.

The chain carries TRBV12-3 or TRBV12-4 and TRBJ2-5, with 7 bases aligning to TRBD1. Unmatched junction bases numbered 9, after V lost 3 bases and J lost 5 bases. This CDR3 has 15 residues. The CDR3: CASSFEGAVRETQYF. In nucleotides, the CDR3 is TGTGCCAGCAGTTTTGAGGGGGCAGTTCGCGAGACCCAGTACTTC.

This rearrangement joins TRBV7-9 to TRBJ1-4; 8 bases fit TRBD1. The V segment lost 6 bases and the J segment 4 bases; nucleotides outside the gene matches: 7. This CDR3 region has 15 residues. Germline V gene sequence: CDR1 SEHNR, CDR2 FQNEAQ (reference sequence). This chain's CDR3 is CASRPTRGLNEKLFF. In DNA form, the CDR3 reads TGTGCCAGCAGACCAACCAGGGGGCTTAATGAAAAACTGTTTTTT.

The rearrangement joins TRBV6-1 to TRBJ2-7; a possible D gene is TRBD2 (6 bases). The CDR3 totals 15 residues. Germline CDR1 reads MNHNS; CDR2 reads SASEGT. Trimming removed 5 bases from V and 3 bases from J, with 17 bases in between. CDR3 in DNA: TGTGCCAGCAGTCCGCGGGACGTAGTGTTCTACGAGCAGTACTTC. Translated, it gives CASSPRDVVFYEQYF.

The V gene is TRBV2, the J gene TRBJ2-1; the D gene could be TRBD1 or TRBD2 (6 bases each). V was clipped by 6 bases and J by 4 bases, with 19 bases between them. The V gene's germline CDR1 is SNHLY and CDR2 FYNNEI. There are 16 residues in the CDR3. This CDR3 reads CASSRRGGKLYNEQFF. The CDR3 DNA sequence: TGTGCCAGCAGCCGACGAGGGGGGAAATTGTACAATGAGCAGTTCTTC.

The V gene is TRBV12-3 or TRBV12-4, the J gene TRBJ2-1; 11 bases are a match to TRBD1. The CDR3 sequence is 15 residues long. Losses at the gene ends were 7 bases for V and 4 bases for J; bases not matched to a gene: 6. The CDR3 DNA follows: TGTGCCAGCAACCCGGACAGGGGGCCGTACAATGAGCAGTTCTTC. Protein: CASNPDRGPYNEQFF.

The table lists this clonotype with many counts. V and J are TRBV10-3 and TRBJ2-1; 12 bases fit TRBD2. This CDR3 is 15 amino acids long. Germline-derived CDR1 and CDR2 are ENHRY and SYGVKD. J was trimmed by 3 bases and V by 6 bases; bases with no gene match: 3. CDR3 coding DNA: TGTGCCATCAGCCCGACTAGCGGGAGCTACAATGAGCAGTTCTTC. This translates into CAISPTSGSYNEQFF.

The chain couples TRBV4-3 to TRBJ2-2, with no clear D. The CDR3 has 15 residues. V gave up 5 bases and J gave up 0 bases, with 10 bases separating them. Germline-derived CDR1 and CDR2 are LGHNA and YSLEER. The CDR3 coding sequence is TGCGCCAGCAGCTACCTACCGACGAACACCGGGGAGCTGTTTTTT. The encoded protein is CASSYLPTNTGELFF.

This clonotype was picked up a small number of times. The chain employs TRBV4-2 and TRBJ2-7; D is unclear. CDR3 length: 13 amino acids. Germline CDR1 is LGHNA and CDR2 is YNFKEQ. Between the trimmed V and J ends, which lost 1 base and 0 bases, there was a span of 4 bases. This CDR3 reads CASSQVTSYEQYF. For the CDR3, the DNA is TGTGCCAGCAGCCAAGTAACCTCCTACGAGCAGTACTTC.

This clonotype was picked up one time. The chain employs TRBV6-1 and TRBJ1-1, with D hard to call. The CDR3 runs 14 residues. The V end was cut by 7 bases, the J end by 1 base, with 13 bases between. CDR1 is MNHNS and CDR2 is SASEGT in the germline V gene. The CDR3 sequence: CASKQQLSNTEAFF. Written as DNA, the CDR3 is TGTGCCAGCAAACAACAGCTATCGAACACTGAAGCTTTCTTT.

V gene TRBV20-1 combines with J gene TRBJ2-3; 8 bases are shared with TRBD2. With 4 bases clipped from V and 14 bases from J, the junction kept 14 bases outside the gene matches. CDR1 is DFQATT, CDR2 SNEGSKA, per germline (reference sequence). This CDR3 has 13 amino acids. The CDR3 spells CSATTGLEADPYF. CDR3 sequence (DNA): TGCAGTGCTACCACGGGACTAGAGGCGGATCCGTATTTT.

Comments on this clonotype: A much bigger clone sits one base away, suggesting this may be a read error. The DNA for the CDR3 is TGTGCCAGCAGATACTCCGGAGACAATGAGCAGTTCTTC. This codes for CASRYSGDNEQFF. The rearrangement uses TRBV6-5 and TRBJ2-1; no definite D call. The CDR3 sequence is 13 residues long. Germline CDR1 MNHEY, CDR2 SVGAGI.